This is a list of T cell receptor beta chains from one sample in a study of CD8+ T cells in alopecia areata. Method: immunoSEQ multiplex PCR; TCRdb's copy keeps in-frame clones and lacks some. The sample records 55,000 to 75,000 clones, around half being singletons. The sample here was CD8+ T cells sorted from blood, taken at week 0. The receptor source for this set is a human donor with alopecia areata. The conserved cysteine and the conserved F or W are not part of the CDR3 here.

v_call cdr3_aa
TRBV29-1 SVVGTGELF
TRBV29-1 SVEDWLQSSGNTIY
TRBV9 ASSESPFSRADTQY
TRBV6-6 ASSSPSRTEAF
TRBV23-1 ASSQSTPPRERYHPSGELF
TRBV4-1 ASSQERSRWSTDTQY
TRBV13 ASSATGRGTDTQY
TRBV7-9 ASSLQDRANTEAF
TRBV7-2 ASSSRGLRETQY
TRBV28 ASSLSASGNQETQY
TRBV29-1 SVNVQGNGNTIY
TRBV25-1 ASSGRNDMLQTQY
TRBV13 ASSLGVDRAGGYT
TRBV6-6 ASSFQPTGEAYEQY
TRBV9 ATDLGRELEQY
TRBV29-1 SVEDREPYNEQF
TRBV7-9 ASSPGTSGYEQY
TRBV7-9 ASSRYEQF
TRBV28 ASSFITLNTEAF
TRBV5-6 ASSFEENKETQY
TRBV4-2 ASSQPIKLAGAGETQY
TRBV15 ATSRDPGGEQY
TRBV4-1 ASSHRERDNNEQF
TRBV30 ASDRRDKTTGELF
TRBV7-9 ASSPGQGKSGANVLT
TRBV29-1 SVEGASGEQY
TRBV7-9 ASSPGTSGSHDEQY
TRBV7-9 ASRGSEQF
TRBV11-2 ASSLEVAGNYNEQF
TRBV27 ASSLDRGQPQH
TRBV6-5 ASSYSIPTGDTEAF
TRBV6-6 ASSSLPRPAEGYT
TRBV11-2 ASSSRDGRTYEQY
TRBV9 ASSPSGGNTGELF
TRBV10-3 AISEVGRVGSYEQY
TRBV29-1 SVVVGGAETQY
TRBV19 ASSSQLVIDTGELF
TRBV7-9 ASLVGTEAF
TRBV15 ATSREGGVHMNTEAF
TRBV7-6 ASSPDGGFYGYT
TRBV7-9 ASSSPGPITLAKNIQY
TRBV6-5 ASRTGLDYNEQF
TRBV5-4 ASSLPTSGRNNEQF
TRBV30 AWSGVNSNYGYT
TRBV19 ASKEYGYT
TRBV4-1 ASSQEEREGGSTDTQY
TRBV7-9 ASSELTGTGSSYNEQF
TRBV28 ASSFKAGERETQY
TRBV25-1 ASSVQAGAYEQY
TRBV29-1 SALGGENTEAF
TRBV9 ASSPPTGSETQY
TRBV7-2 ASSPWTRTYEQY